This T cell receptor (beta chain) came from a study of blood T cell repertoires in COVID-19. For the study at large: Samples representing acute and convalescent COVID-19 were sourced from the United States, Italy and Spain. Sources were T cells, B-cell-depleted T cells, or PBMCs; the material itself was cDNA or gDNA.

Germline lookup yields CDR1 MNHEY and CDR2 SVGAGI. The V end was cut by 6 bases, the J end by 7 bases, with 15 bases between. The CDR3 sequence is 14 residues long. Per the study methods: The authors estimated nucleated cell counts from reference gene primer amplification. Some clones are missing from TCRdb's copy, which holds only in-frame ones; the method was immunoSEQ multiplex PCR. V and J calls and clone size come straight from that table; D and trimming were deduced from the DNA. The sample includes about 280,000 clones, roughly 85% of them seen just once. The TCR originated in a man aged 50-60 years with active or convalescent COVID-19. This rearrangement joins TRBV6-5 to TRBJ2-2; weak D call: TRBD2 (6 bases). Sequencing was done on a sample of peripheral blood. This CDR3 is CASRQLLALGELFF. DNA of the CDR3: TGTGCCAGCAGACAGCTTCTAGCGCTCGGGGAGCTGTTTTTT.